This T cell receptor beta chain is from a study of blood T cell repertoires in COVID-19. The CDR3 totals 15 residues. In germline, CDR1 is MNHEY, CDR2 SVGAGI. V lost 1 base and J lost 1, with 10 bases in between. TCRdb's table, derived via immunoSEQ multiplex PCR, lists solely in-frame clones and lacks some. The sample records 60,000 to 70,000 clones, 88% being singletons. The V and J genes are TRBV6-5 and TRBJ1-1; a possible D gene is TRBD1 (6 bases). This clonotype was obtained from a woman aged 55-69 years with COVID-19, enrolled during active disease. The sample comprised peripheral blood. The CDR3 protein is CASSYFATGNTEAFF. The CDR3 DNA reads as TGTGCCAGCAGTTACTTCGCGACAGGGAACACTGAAGCTTTCTTT.